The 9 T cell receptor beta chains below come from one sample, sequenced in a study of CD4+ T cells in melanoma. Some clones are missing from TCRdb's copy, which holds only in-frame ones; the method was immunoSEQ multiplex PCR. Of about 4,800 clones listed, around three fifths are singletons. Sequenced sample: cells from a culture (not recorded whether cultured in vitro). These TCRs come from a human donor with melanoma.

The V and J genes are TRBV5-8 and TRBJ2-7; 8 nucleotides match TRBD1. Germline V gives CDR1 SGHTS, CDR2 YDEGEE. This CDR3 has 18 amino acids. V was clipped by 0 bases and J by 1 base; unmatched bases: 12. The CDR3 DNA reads TGTGCCAGCAGCTTGGCTACTCGACTCAGGGGGCCATCCTACGAGCAGTACTTC. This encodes CASSLATRLRGPSYEQYF.

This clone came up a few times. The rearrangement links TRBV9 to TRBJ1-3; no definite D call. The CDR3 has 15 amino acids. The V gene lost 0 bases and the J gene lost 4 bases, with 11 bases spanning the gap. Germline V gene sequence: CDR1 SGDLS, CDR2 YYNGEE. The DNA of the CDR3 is TGTGCCAGCAGCGTAGGGGCCGACCTCGGAAACACCATATATTTT. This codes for CASSVGADLGNTIYF.

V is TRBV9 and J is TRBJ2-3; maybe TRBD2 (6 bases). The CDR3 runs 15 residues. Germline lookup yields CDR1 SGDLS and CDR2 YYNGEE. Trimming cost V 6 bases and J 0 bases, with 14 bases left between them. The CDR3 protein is CASTKSGTSTDTQYF. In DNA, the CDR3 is TGTGCCAGCACCAAGTCGGGGACTAGCACAGATACGCAGTATTTT.

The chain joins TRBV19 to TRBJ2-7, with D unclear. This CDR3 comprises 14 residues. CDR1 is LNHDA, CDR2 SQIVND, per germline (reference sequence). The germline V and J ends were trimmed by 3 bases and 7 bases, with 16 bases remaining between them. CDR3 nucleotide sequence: TGTGCCAGTAGTATTCGGGCCGGCGTGAGGGAGCAGTACTTC. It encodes CASSIRAGVREQYF. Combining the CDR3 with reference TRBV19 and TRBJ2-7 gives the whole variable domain DGGITQSPKYLFRKEGQNVTLSCEQNLNHDAMYWYRQDPGQGLRLIYYSQIVNDFQKGDIAEGYSVSREKKESFPLTVTSAQKNPTAFYLCASSIRAGVREQYFGPGTRLTVT.

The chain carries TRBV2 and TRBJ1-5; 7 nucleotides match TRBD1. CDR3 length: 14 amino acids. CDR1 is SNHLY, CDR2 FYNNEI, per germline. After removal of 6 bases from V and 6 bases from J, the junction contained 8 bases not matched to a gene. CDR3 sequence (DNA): TGTGCCAGCAGCCAGACAGGGAGTCGTCAGCCCCAGCATTTT. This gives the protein CASSQTGSRQPQHF. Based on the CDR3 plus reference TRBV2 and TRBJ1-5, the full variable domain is EPEVTQTPSHQVTQMGQEVILRCVPISNHLYFYWYRQILGQKVEFLVSFYNNEISEKSEIFDDQFSVERPDGSNFTLKIRSTKLEDSAMYFCASSQTGSRQPQHFGDGTRLSIL.

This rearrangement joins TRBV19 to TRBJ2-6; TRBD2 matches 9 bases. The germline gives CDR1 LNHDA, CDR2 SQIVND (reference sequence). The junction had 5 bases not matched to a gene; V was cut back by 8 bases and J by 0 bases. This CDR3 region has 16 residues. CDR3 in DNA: TGTGCCAGTGTTAGCGGGGGCAGCTCTGGGGCCAACGTCCTGACTTTC. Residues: CASVSGGSSGANVLTF.

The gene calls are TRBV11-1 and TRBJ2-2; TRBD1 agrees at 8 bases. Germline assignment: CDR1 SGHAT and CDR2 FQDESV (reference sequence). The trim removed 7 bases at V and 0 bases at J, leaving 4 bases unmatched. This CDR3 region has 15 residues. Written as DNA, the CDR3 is TGTGCCAGCATCGACAGGGGACCGAACACCGGGGAGCTGTTTTTT. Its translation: CASIDRGPNTGELFF.

The CDR3 region is CAISPGTGTTGELFF. The CDR3 DNA is TGTGCCATTTCTCCGGGGACAGGGACCACCGGGGAGCTGTTTTTT. This rearrangement joins TRBV10-3 to TRBJ2-2; TRBD1 matches 9 bases. The germline CDR1 and CDR2 sequences are ENHRY and SYGVKD. This CDR3 contains 15 residues. The J segment lost 4 bases and the V segment lost 9 bases, leaving 9 bases of the junction unmatched.

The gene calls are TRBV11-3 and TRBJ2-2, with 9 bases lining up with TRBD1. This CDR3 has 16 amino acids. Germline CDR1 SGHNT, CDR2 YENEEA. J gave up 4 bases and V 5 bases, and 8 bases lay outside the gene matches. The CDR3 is CASSRGGTGPTGELFF. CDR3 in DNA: TGTGCCAGCAGCCGGGGAGGGACAGGGCCCACCGGGGAGCTGTTTTTT.